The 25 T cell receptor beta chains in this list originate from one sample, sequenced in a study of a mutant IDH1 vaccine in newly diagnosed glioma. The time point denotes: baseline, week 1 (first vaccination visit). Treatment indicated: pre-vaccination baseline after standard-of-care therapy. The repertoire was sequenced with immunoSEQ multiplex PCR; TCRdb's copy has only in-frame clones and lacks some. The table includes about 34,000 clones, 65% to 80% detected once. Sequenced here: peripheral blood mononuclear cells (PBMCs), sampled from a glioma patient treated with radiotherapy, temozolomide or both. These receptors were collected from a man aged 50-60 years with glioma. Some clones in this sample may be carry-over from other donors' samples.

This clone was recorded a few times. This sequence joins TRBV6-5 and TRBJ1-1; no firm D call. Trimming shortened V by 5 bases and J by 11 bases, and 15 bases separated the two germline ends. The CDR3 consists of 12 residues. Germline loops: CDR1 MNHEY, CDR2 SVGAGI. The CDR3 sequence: CASSPNLGLAFF. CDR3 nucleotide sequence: TGTGCCAGCAGTCCCAACCTAGGGCTGGCTTTCTTT.

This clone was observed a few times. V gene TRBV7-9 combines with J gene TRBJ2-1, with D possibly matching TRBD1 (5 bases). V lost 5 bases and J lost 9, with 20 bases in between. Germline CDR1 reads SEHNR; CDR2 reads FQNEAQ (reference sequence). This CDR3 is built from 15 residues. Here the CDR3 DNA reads TGTGCCAGCAGCCAGAGAGGCCAAGCTCAGGGTGAGCAGTTCTTC. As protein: CASSQRGQAQGEQFF. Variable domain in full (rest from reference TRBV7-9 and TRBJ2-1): DTGVSQNPRHKITKRGQNVTFRCDPISEHNRLYWYRQTLGQGPEFLTYFQNEAQLEKSRLLSDRFSAERPKGSFSTLEIQRTEQGDSAMYLCASSQRGQAQGEQFFGPGTRLTVL.

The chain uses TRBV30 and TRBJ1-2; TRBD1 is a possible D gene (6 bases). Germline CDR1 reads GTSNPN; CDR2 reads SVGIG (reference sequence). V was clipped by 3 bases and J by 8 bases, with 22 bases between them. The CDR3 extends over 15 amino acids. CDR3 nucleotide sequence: TGTGCCTGGAGCCCTATAGGCGACAGGACGGGAGGCTACACCTTC. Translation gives CAWSPIGDRTGGYTF.

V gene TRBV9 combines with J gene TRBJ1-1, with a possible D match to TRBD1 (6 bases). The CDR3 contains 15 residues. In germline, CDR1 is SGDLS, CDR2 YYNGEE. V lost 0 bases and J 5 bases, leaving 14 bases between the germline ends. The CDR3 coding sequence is TGTGCCAGCAGCGTAGATCAGGGGTCGAGGACTGAAGCTTTCTTT. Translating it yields CASSVDQGSRTEAFF.

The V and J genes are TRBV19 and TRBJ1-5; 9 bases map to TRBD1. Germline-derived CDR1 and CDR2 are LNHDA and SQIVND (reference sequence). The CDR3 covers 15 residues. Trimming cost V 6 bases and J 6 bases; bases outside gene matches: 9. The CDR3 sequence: CASSPGQGTGQPQHF. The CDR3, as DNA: TGTGCCAGTAGCCCGGGACAGGGTACGGGTCAGCCCCAGCATTTT. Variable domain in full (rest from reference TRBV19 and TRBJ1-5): DGGITQSPKYLFRKEGQNVTLSCEQNLNHDAMYWYRQDPGQGLRLIYYSQIVNDFQKGDIAEGYSVSREKKESFPLTVTSAQKNPTAFYLCASSPGQGTGQPQHFGDGTRLSIL.

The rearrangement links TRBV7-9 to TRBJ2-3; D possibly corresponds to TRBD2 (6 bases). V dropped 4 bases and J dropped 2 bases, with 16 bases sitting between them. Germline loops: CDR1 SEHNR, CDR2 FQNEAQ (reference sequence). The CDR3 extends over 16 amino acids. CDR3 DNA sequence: TGTGCCAGCAGCTCCCCCGGGGGTTTATTCACAGATACGCAGTATTTT. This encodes CASSSPGGLFTDTQYF.

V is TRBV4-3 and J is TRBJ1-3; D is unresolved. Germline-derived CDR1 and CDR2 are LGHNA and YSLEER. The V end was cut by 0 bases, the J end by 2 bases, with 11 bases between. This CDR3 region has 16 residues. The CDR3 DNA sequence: TGCGCCAGCAGCCAAGATTTGGGGAACGCTGGAAACACCATATATTTT. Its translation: CASSQDLGNAGNTIYF.

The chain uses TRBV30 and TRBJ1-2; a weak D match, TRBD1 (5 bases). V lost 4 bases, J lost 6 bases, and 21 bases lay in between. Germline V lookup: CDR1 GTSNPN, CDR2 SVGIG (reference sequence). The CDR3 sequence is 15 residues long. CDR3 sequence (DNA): TGTGCCTGGATGCGGGAGGCCTCGGGAGGGGATGGCTACACCTTC. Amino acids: CAWMREASGGDGYTF.

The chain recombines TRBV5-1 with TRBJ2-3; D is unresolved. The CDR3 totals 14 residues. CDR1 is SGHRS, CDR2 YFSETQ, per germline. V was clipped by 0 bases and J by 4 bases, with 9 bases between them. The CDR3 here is CASSLEVVADTQYF. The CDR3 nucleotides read TGCGCCAGCAGCTTGGAGGTCGTGGCAGATACGCAGTATTTT. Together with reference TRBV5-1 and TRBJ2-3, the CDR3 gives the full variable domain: KAGVTQTPRYLIKTRGQQVTLSCSPISGHRSVSWYQQTPGQGLQFLFEYFSETQRNKGNFPGRFSGRQFSNSRSEMNVSTLELGDSALYLCASSLEVVADTQYFGPGTRLTVL.

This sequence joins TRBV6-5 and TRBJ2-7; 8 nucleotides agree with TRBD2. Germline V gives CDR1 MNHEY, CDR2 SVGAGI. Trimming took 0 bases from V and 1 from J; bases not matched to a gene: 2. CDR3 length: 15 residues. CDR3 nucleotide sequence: TGTGCCAGCAGTTACTCAAGCGGGGGATCCTACGAGCAGTACTTC. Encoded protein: CASSYSSGGSYEQYF.

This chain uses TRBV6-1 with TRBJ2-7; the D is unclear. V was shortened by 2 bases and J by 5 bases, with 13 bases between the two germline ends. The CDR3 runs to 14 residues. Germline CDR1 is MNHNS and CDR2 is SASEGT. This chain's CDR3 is CASSESRWLDEQYF. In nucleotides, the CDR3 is TGTGCCAGCAGTGAAAGTAGATGGTTAGACGAGCAGTACTTC.

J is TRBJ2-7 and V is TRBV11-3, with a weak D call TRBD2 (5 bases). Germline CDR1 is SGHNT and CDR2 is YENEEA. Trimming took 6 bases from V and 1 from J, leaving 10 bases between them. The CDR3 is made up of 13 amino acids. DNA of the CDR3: TGTGCCAGCAGACTGAGGGAATCCTACGAGCAGTACTTC. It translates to CASRLRESYEQYF.

The DNA of the CDR3 is TGTGCCAGTAGTCCCCGGGATTCAGGGGGGGGCACTGAAGCTTTCTTT. This codes for CASSPRDSGGGTEAFF. J is TRBJ1-1 and V is TRBV19; 7 bases map to TRBD1. Germline V gene data show CDR1 as LNHDA and CDR2 as SQIVND (reference sequence). The CDR3 has 16 residues. Unmatched junction bases numbered 13, after V lost 5 bases and J lost 4 bases.

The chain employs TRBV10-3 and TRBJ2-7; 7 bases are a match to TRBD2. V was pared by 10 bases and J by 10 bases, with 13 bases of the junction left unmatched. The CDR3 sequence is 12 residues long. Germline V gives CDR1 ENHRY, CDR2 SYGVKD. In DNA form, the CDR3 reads TGTGCCACATTAGGACGGGGGGATTTCCAGTACTTC. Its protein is CATLGRGDFQYF.

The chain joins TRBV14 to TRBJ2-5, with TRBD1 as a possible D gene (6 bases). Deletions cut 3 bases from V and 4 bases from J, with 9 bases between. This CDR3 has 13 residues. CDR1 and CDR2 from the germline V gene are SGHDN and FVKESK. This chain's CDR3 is CASSHRGVETQYF. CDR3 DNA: TGTGCCAGCAGCCACAGGGGTGTAGAGACCCAGTACTTC. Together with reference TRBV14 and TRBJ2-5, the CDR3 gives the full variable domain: EAGVTQFPSHSVIEKGQTVTLRCDPISGHDNLYWYRRVMGKEIKFLLHFVKESKQDESGMPNNRFLAERTGGTYSTLKVQPAELEDSGVYFCASSHRGVETQYFGPGTRLLVL.

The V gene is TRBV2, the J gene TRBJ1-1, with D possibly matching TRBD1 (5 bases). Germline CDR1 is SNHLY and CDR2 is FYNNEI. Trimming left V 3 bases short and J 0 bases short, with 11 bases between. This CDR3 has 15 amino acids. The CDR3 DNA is TGTGCCAGCAGTGAGAGACGGGGCTTGAACACTGAAGCTTTCTTT. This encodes CASSERRGLNTEAFF. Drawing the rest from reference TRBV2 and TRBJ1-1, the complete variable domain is EPEVTQTPSHQVTQMGQEVILRCVPISNHLYFYWYRQILGQKVEFLVSFYNNEISEKSEIFDDQFSVERPDGSNFTLKIRSTKLEDSAMYFCASSERRGLNTEAFFGQGTRLTVV.

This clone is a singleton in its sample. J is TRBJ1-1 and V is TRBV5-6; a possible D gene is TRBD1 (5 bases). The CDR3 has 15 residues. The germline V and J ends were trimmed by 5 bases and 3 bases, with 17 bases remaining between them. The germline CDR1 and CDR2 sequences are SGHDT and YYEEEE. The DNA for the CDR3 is TGTGCCAGCAGTCGGGTGGGGGGGAGGTACACTGAAGCTTTCTTT. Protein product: CASSRVGGRYTEAFF.

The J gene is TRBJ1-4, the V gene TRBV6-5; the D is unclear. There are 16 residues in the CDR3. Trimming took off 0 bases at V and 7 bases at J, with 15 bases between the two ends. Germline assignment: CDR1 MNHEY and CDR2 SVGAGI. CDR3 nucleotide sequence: TGTGCCAGCAGTTACTCTCCGGCCCCTCGGGGTGAAAAACTGTTTTTT. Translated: CASSYSPAPRGEKLFF.

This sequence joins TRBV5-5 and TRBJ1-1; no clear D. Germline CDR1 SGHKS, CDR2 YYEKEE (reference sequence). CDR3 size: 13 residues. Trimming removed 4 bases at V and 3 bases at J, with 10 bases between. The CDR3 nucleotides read TGTGCCAGCAGCCTCGGACCCTACACTGAAGCTTTCTTT. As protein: CASSLGPYTEAFF.

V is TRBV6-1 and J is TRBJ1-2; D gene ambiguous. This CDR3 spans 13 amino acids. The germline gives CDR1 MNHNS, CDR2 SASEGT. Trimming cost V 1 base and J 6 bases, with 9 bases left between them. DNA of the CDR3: TGTGCCAGCAGTGAAGAAGGCAGGCATGGCTACACCTTC. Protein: CASSEEGRHGYTF.

The CDR3 DNA reads TGTGCCAGCAGCCCAAGCTCGACAGGCCTTGAGGGGGAGTATGGCTACACCTTC. Residues: CASSPSSTGLEGEYGYTF. The chain joins TRBV9 to TRBJ1-2; D may be TRBD1 (6 bases). The V end was cut by 4 bases, the J end by 5 bases, with 27 bases between. CDR1 is SGDLS and CDR2 is YYNGEE in the germline V gene. The CDR3 is made up of 18 amino acids. The whole variable domain, remainder taken from reference TRBV9 and TRBJ1-2, is DSGVTQTPKHLITATGQRVTLRCSPRSGDLSVYWYQQSLDQGLQFLIQYYNGEERAKGNILERFSAQQFPDLHSELNLSSLELGDSALYFCASSPSSTGLEGEYGYTFGSGTRLTVV.

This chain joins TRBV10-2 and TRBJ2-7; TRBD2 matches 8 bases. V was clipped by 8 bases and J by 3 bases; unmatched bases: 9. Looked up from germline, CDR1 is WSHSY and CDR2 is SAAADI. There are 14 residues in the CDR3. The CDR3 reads CASQGAGGGYEQYF. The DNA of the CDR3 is TGCGCCAGCCAAGGGGCGGGGGGTGGCTACGAGCAGTACTTC.

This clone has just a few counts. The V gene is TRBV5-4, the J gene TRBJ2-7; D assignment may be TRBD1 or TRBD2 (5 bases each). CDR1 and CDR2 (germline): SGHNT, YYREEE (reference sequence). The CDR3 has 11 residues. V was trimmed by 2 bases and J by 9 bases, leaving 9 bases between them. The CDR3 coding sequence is TGTGCCAGCAGCTTCCGGGACGTGCAGTACTTC. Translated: CASSFRDVQYF.

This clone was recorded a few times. CDR3 in amino acids: CASWSTGGSQPQHF. The CDR3 DNA follows: TGTGCCAGCTGGAGTACAGGGGGATCCCAGCCCCAGCATTTT. This chain uses TRBV28 with TRBJ1-5; 8 bases map to TRBD1. The germline V gene encodes CDR1 MDHEN and CDR2 SYDVKM. V dropped 8 bases and J dropped 7; count of bases not matched to a gene: 10. The CDR3 contains 14 residues.

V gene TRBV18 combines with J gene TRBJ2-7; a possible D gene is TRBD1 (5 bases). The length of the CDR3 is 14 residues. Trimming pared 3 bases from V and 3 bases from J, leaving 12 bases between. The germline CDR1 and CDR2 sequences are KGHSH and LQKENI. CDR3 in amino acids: CASSPQGENYEQYF. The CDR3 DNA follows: TGTGCCAGCTCACCCCAGGGTGAGAACTACGAGCAGTACTTC.